This T cell receptor beta chain is drawn from a study of cytomegalovirus exposure and HLA in healthy donors. The PCR had 60 Vbeta and 13 Jbeta primers. The protocol was immunoSEQ multiplex PCR, while the TCRdb copy is restricted to in-frame clones and leaves out a portion. Altogether more than 140,000 clones are present, over 75% being singletons, with the ten largest covering 0.66%. V was clipped by 8 bases and J by 5 bases, with 13 bases between them. The CDR3 runs 12 residues. CDR1 is MNHNS and CDR2 is SASEGT in the germline V gene. Sequencing was done on a sample of PBMCs. This TCR derives from a male donor in good health and CMV-seronegative. The rearrangement joins TRBV6-1 to TRBJ2-7; D possibly corresponds to TRBD2 (7 bases). CDR3 sequence: CASGRGPNEQYF. The CDR3 DNA is TGTGCCAGCGGGCGGGGGCCCAACGAGCAGTACTTC.